Listed below are T cell receptor beta chains from one sample, sequenced in a study of control samples from healthy donors and cancer patients. TCRdb's table, derived via immunoSEQ multiplex PCR, lists solely in-frame clones and lacks some. The table has 150,000 to 200,000 clones, around 92% seen once. Sequencing was done on a sample of blood. Source of these receptors: a woman in her thirties or forties in good health. Each CDR3 is given with its conserved first and last residue. Each record gives: V gene, D gene, clone size, J gene, CDR3 DNA, CDR3 protein. The D gene is left open where the match is weak. Expanded clones get a size class; other rows say once, few or many, or leave the size out.

>TRBV18|TRBD1|-|TRBJ1-1
TGTGCCAGCTCACCACCGTCAGGCCAGGGGGGGATGAACACTGAAGCTTTCTTT
CASSPPSGQGGMNTEAFF
>TRBV19|-|few|TRBJ2-3
TGTGCCAGTAGTATGGGCCTTAGGACAGATACGCAGTATTTT
CASSMGLRTDTQYF
>TRBV2|TRBD1|-|TRBJ1-2
TGTGCCAGCAGTGTTCGAGGGGGCAAGGATGGCTACACCTTC
CASSVRGGKDGYTF
>TRBV5-6|-|-|TRBJ1-6
TGTGCCAGCAGCTGGGACCTTAGGGACTCACCCCTCCACTTT
CASSWDLRDSPLHF
>TRBV21-1|-|-|TRBJ1-1
TGTGCCAGCAGCAAAAGGGAAAGGAACACTGAAGCTTTCTTT
CASSKRERNTEAFF
>TRBV29-1|TRBD1|-|TRBJ1-1
TGCAGCGTTGCACAGGGGAGAACTGAAGCTTTCTTT
CSVAQGRTEAFF
>TRBV2|-|-|TRBJ1-1
TGTGCCAGCACACAGGGACAAGCTTTCTTT
CASTQGQAFF
>TRBV20-1|-|-|TRBJ2-5
TGCAGCCCTATGCAAGAGACCCAGTACTTC
CSPMQETQYF
>TRBV12-3/TRBV12-4|-|-|TRBJ2-1
TGTGCCAGCACCCGGGACAACTACAATGAGCAGTTCTTC
CASTRDNYNEQFF
>TRBV5-6|-|-|TRBJ1-5
TGTGCCAGCAGCTCATTAGACAGCAATCAGCCCCAGCATTTT
CASSSLDSNQPQHF
>TRBV29-1|TRBD1|-|TRBJ2-7
TGCAGCGCCGACCGAGGACAGGGCGCCGAGCAGTACTTC
CSADRGQGAEQYF
>TRBV6-5|-|-|TRBJ1-5
TGTGCCAGCGGGAGGAGATATCAGCCCCAGCATTTT
CASGRRYQPQHF
>TRBV3-1/TRBV3-2|-|-|TRBJ1-2
TGTGCCAGCAGCCAAGGTGGCAGGGGAGGCTACACCTTC
CASSQGGRGGYTF
>TRBV7-6|TRBD1|once|TRBJ1-2
TGTGCCAGCAGCTTAGGACAGGGGGGCTATGGCTACACCTTC
CASSLGQGGYGYTF
>TRBV5-1|TRBD1|-|TRBJ2-7
TGCGCCAGCACCCCCGGGACAGGGTCCTACGAGCAGTACTTC
CASTPGTGSYEQYF
>TRBV7-9|-|-|TRBJ1-1
TGTGCCAGCAGCTCGGACAGATCCGAAGCTTTCTTT
CASSSDRSEAFF
>TRBV12-5|-|-|TRBJ1-4
TGTGCTAGTGGTTTGCATGGCAGGGGATTTCGGTCAGTTAATGAAAAACTGTTTTTT
CASGLHGRGFRSVNEKLFF
>TRBV6-5|-|-|TRBJ1-3
TGTGCCAGCAGTTACAAGGGGCCAAGCTCTGGAAACACCATATATTTT
CASSYKGPSSGNTIYF
>TRBV18|-|-|TRBJ1-6
TGTGCCAGCTCACCAGTCGAGAGTTCACCCCTCCACTTT
CASSPVESSPLHF
>TRBV3-1/TRBV3-2|-|-|TRBJ1-2
TGTGCCAGCAGCCAAGGGGGGGGGAACCTTAACTATGGCTACACCTTC
CASSQGGGNLNYGYTF
>TRBV27|TRBD1|-|TRBJ1-4
TGTGCCAGCAGCCGAAAGCCGGGACAGGGAGTCTTTGAGGAAAAACTGTTTTTT
CASSRKPGQGVFEEKLFF
>TRBV29-1|-|-|TRBJ1-2
TGCAGCGTTGCAGGGTCGGCCTTC
CSVAGSAF
>TRBV5-5|TRBD2|-|TRBJ2-2
TGTGCCAGCAGCTCGGCCCCTAGCGGGGTACGGACCGGGGAGCTGTTTTTT
CASSSAPSGVRTGELFF
>TRBV19|TRBD2|-|TRBJ2-2
TGTGCCAGTAGTATAGGTGGCGGGGGGGCGAGCACCGGGGAGCTGTTTTTT
CASSIGGGGASTGELFF
>TRBV2|-|-|TRBJ2-7
TGTGCCAGCAGTGCCACAGGGATAAGCTCCTACGAGCAGTACTTC
CASSATGISSYEQYF
>TRBV5-1|-|-|TRBJ1-1
TGCGCCAGCAGCTTCGAGAGGATGAACACTGAAGCTTTCTTT
CASSFERMNTEAFF
>TRBV5-1|TRBD2|-|TRBJ2-1
TGCGCCAGCAGAGAGCGGGGGGAGTCCTACAATGAGCAGTTCTTC
CASRERGESYNEQFF
>TRBV5-1|TRBD2|-|TRBJ2-5
TGCGCCAGCAGCCCTGGTCCTAGCGGGGGGGAGACCCAGTACTTC
CASSPGPSGGETQYF
>TRBV18|-|few|TRBJ1-1
TGTGCCAGCAGGGGGTCGATGAACACTGAAGCTTTCTTT
CASRGSMNTEAFF
>TRBV5-1|TRBD1|-|TRBJ1-2
TGCGCCAGCAGTACCGGGACAGGGGGTTATGGCTACACCTTC
CASSTGTGGYGYTF
>TRBV6-2/TRBV6-3|-|-|TRBJ1-2
TGTGCCAGCAGTAGTACCCAGGGTAACTATGGCTACACCTTC
CASSSTQGNYGYTF
>TRBV18|TRBD1|-|TRBJ2-2
TGTGCCAGCTTCGCCGGGACAGGGAACACCGGGGAGCTGTTTTTT
CASFAGTGNTGELFF
>TRBV19|-|once|TRBJ1-6
TGTGCCAGTAGGAGACAGACCTATAATTCACCCCTCCACTTT
CASRRQTYNSPLHF
>TRBV9|TRBD1|-|TRBJ1-1
TGTGCCAGCAGCGTAGCCGGGACAGCGAACACTGAAGCTTTCTTT
CASSVAGTANTEAFF
>TRBV25-1|-|-|TRBJ1-1
TGTGCCAGCAGTCACAGGGTGGATGGCACTGAAGCTTTCTTT
CASSHRVDGTEAFF
>TRBV19|-|once|TRBJ1-2
TGTGCCAGTAGTATAGAAAGGGGTCGATTAGCTGGCTACACCTTC
CASSIERGRLAGYTF
>TRBV5-4|-|-|TRBJ1-1
TGTGCCAGCAGCTTGGAACGGTGGGGGACTGAAGCTTTCTTT
CASSLERWGTEAFF
>TRBV19|-|-|TRBJ2-7
TGTGCCAGTAATCCGGCCTATGGGTCCTACGAGCAGTACTTC
CASNPAYGSYEQYF
>TRBV2|-|once|TRBJ2-2
TGTGCCAGCAGTGCTTCGGATACGAACACCGGGGAGCTGTTTTTT
CASSASDTNTGELFF
>TRBV7-2|-|-|TRBJ2-1
TGTGCCAGCAGCTTAAGGCAGAAGCGGTCCTACAATGAGCAGTTCTTC
CASSLRQKRSYNEQFF
>TRBV19|TRBD1|-|TRBJ2-7
TGTGCCAGTAGTATACACGGACAGGGGCCATACGAGCAGTACTTC
CASSIHGQGPYEQYF
>TRBV29-1|-|once|TRBJ1-2
TGCAGCGTTCTGAGGGGGAGCGGTGGCTACACCTTC
CSVLRGSGGYTF
>TRBV3-1/TRBV3-2|TRBD2|-|TRBJ2-3
TGTGCCAGCAGCCGATCTAGCGGGGGGCCCCCAGATACGCAGTATTTT
CASSRSSGGPPDTQYF
>TRBV11-3|-|-|TRBJ2-7
TGTGCCAGCAGCTTCGTTCCAGGGTCCGAGCAGTACTTC
CASSFVPGSEQYF
>TRBV19|TRBD1|-|TRBJ2-2
TGTGCCAGTAGTACCACAGGGGGCGACACCGGGGAGCTGTTTTTT
CASSTTGGDTGELFF
>TRBV2|-|few|TRBJ1-4
TGTGCCAGCAGTGAAGAGACTGAAAAACTGTTTTTT
CASSEETEKLFF
>TRBV4-2|-|-|TRBJ2-2
TGTGCCAGCAGCCTCGGGACACCGAACACCGGGGAGCTGTTTTTT
CASSLGTPNTGELFF
>TRBV19|-|-|TRBJ1-2
TGTGCCAGTAGTAGGACGGTGGGGATCTATGGCTACACCTTC
CASSRTVGIYGYTF
>TRBV18|TRBD1|-|TRBJ1-1
TGTGCCAGCTCAGGACAGGTGAACACTGAAGCTTTCTTT
CASSGQVNTEAFF
>TRBV27|-|-|TRBJ1-1
TGTGCCAGCAGTCCATTACCCCCCACCATGAACACTGAAGCTTTCTTT
CASSPLPPTMNTEAFF
>TRBV11-2|TRBD2|-|TRBJ2-1
TGTGCCAGCAGCCCCCGGACTAGCGGGGGCGAGAGCTCCTACAATGAGCAGTTCTTC
CASSPRTSGGESSYNEQFF
>TRBV12-3/TRBV12-4|-|-|TRBJ2-3
TGTGCCAGCAGTTTCGACAGGACAGATACGCAGTATTTT
CASSFDRTDTQYF
>TRBV3-1/TRBV3-2|-|-|TRBJ2-7
TGTGCCAGCAGCCGTAGGGTTCCCTACGAGCAGTACTTC
CASSRRVPYEQYF
>TRBV19|-|-|TRBJ2-7
TGTGCCAGTAGTATGTCGGGGCCGGGATACGAGCAGTACTTC
CASSMSGPGYEQYF
>TRBV11-2|-|once|TRBJ1-3
TGTGCCAGCAGAGGGTTTCTCTTGAACACCATATATTTT
CASRGFLLNTIYF
>TRBV27|-|-|TRBJ2-7
TGTGCCAGCAGTTTTCCCCTCCCCACTCGGCCCGTCCCTTGGGATGTTTACGAGCAGTACTTC
CASSFPLPTRPVPWDVYEQYF
>TRBV5-1|-|-|TRBJ1-2
TGCGCCAGCAGCTCCTCGGACTATGGCTACACCTTC
CASSSSDYGYTF
>TRBV21-1|-|-|TRBJ1-4
TGTGCCAGCAGCAAAGGGGCAACAGGGTGTGAAAAACTGTTTTTT
CASSKGATGCEKLFF
>TRBV3-1/TRBV3-2|-|-|TRBJ2-1
TGTGCCAGCAGCCAAGAAGAAGGGCAGGGTGAGCAGTTCTTC
CASSQEEGQGEQFF